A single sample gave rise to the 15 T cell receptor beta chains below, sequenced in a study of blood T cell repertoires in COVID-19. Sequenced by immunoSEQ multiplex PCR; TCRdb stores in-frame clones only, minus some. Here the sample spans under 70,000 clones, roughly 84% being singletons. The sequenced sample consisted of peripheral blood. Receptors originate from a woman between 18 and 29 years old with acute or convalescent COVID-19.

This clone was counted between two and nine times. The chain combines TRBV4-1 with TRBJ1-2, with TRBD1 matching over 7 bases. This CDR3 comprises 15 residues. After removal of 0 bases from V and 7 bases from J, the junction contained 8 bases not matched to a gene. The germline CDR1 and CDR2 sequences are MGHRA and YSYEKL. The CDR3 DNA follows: TGCGCCAGCAGCCAAGATCGGACAGGTGACTTTGGCTACACCTTC. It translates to CASSQDRTGDFGYTF.

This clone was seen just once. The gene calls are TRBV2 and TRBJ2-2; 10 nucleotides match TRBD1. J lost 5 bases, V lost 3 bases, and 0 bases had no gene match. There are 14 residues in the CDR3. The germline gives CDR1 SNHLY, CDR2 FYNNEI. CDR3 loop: CASSEDRGTGELFF. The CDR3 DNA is TGTGCCAGCAGTGAGGACAGGGGGACCGGGGAGCTGTTTTTT.

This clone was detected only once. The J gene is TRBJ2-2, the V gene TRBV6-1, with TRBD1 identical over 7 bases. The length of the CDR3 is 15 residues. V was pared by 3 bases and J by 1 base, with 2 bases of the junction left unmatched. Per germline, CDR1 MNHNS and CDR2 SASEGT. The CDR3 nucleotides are TGTGCCAGCAGTGATAGGACAGGGAACACCGGGGAGCTGTTTTTT. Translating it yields CASSDRTGNTGELFF.

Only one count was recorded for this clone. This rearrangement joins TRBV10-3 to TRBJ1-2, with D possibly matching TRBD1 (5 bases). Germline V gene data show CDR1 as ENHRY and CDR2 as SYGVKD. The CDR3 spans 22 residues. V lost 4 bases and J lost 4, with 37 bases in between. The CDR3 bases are TGTGCCATCAGTGGAGGACCAACCAATCCGGGACTCGAGGTCCCCCTGAGCTATGGCTACACCTTC. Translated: CAISGGPTNPGLEVPLSYGYTF.

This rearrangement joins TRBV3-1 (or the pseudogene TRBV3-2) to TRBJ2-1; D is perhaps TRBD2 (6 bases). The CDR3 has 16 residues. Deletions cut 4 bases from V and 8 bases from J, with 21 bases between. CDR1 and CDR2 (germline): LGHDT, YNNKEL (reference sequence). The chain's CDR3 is CASSPTVYKRADEQFF. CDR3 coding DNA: TGTGCCAGCAGCCCCACCGTCTATAAGCGGGCCGATGAGCAGTTCTTC.

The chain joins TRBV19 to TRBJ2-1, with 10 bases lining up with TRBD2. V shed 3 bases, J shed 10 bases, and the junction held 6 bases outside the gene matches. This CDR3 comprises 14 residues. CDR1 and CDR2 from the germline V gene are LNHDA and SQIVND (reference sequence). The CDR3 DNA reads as TGTGCCAGTAGTATTCTAGCGGGAGAGGAAGAGCAGTTCTTC. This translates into CASSILAGEEEQFF.

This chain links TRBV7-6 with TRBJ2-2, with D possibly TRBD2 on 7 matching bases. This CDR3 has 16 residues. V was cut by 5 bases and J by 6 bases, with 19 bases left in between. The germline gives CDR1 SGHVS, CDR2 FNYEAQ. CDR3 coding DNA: TGTGCCAGCAGCCCTTTAATGGGGGGGGCCGCCGGGGAGCTGTTTTTT. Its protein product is CASSPLMGGAAGELFF.

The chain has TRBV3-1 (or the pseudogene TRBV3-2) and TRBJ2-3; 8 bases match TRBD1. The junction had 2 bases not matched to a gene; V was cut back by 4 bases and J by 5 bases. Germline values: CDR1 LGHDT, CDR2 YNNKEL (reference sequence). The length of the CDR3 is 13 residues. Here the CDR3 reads CASSLGTGDTQYF. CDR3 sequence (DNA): TGTGCCAGCAGCCTCGGGACAGGAGATACGCAGTATTTT.

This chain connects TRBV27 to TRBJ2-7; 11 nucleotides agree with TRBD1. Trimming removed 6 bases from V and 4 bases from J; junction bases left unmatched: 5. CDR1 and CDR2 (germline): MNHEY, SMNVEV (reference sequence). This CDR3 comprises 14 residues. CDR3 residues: CASSQGTGGYEQYF. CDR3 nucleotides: TGTGCCAGCAGCCAAGGGACAGGGGGTTACGAGCAGTACTTC.

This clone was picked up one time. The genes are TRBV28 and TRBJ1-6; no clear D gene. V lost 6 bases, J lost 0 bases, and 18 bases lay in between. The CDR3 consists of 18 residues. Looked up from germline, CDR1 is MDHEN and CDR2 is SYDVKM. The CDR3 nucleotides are TGTGCCAGCAGCAACCCCCTTTCGGGTAACTCCTATAATTCACCCCTCCACTTT. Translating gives CASSNPLSGNSYNSPLHF.

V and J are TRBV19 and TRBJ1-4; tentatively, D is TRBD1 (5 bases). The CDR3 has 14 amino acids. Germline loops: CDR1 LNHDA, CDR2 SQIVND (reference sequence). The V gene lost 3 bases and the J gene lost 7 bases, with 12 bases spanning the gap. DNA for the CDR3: TGTGCCAGTAGTATTGGGCAGGGTCGTGAAAAACTGTTTTTT. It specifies CASSIGQGREKLFF.

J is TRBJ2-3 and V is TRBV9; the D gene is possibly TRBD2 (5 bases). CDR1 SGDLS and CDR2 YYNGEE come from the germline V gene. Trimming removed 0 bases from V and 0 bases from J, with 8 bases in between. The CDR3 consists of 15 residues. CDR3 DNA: TGTGCCAGCAGCGTAGATGGCGGGAGCACAGATACGCAGTATTTT. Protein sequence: CASSVDGGSTDTQYF.

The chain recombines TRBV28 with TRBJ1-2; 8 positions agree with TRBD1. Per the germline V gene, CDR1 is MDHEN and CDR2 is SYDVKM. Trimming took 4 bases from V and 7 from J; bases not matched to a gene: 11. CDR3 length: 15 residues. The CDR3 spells CASSSSWTGSFGYTF. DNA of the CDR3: TGTGCCAGCAGTTCTAGCTGGACAGGGAGTTTTGGCTACACCTTC.

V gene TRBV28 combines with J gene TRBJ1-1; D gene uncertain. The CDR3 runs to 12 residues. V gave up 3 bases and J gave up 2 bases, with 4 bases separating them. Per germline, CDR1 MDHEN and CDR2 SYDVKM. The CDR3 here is CASSFPNTEAFF. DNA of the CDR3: TGTGCCAGCAGTTTCCCAAACACTGAAGCTTTCTTT.

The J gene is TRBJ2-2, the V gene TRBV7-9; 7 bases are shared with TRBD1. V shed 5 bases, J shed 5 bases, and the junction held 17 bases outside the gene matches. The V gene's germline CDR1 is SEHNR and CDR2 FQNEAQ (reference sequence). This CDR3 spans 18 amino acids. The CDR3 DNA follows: TGTGCCAGCAGCCTTGGACAAATACGACAGGGTGGGACCGGGGAGCTGTTTTTT. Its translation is CASSLGQIRQGGTGELFF.